This is a list of T cell receptor beta chains from one sample in a study of T cell repertoires in cytomegalovirus infection. A single record per CDR3 protein comes from TCRdb applying MiXCR to the reads. The sample gives under 800,000 distinct CDR3 sequences, 24% of which show up once; roughly 8% is in the top ten. Sequencing used CD8+ T cells from PBMCs. Receptors originate from a human donor in good health (CMV status not recorded). Some clones in this sample may be carry-over from other donors' samples. Each CDR3 is given with its conserved first and last residue. The D gene is left open where the match is weak. Clone size appears in some rows only: once, few, many, or a class for an expanded clone.

TRBD2 many TRBJ2-7 17 TRBV7-2 TGTGCCAGCAGCTTAGTCGCTAGCGGTTTTAGCTCCTACGAGCAGTACTTC CASSLVASGFSSYEQYF
NA few TRBJ1-2 18 TRBV29-1 TGCAGCGTTGACCGAACAGGTGTCGTGTGGGGGACTAACTATGGCTACACCTTC CSVDRTGVVWGTNYGYTF
NA NA TRBJ1-1 12 TRBV29-1 TGCAGCGTTGAAGAACAGAACACTGAAGCTTTCTTT CSVEEQNTEAFF
NA NA TRBJ2-1 16 TRBV14 TGTGCCAGCAGCCAGGAATACCGGGCCATTAGCCATGAGCAGTTCTTC CASSQEYRAISHEQFF
NA NA TRBJ1-1 15 TRBV3-1 TGTGCCAGCGGATCGGAGGGTGGCGGGAACACTGAAGCTTTCTTT CASGSEGGGNTEAFF
NA NA TRBJ2-7 13 TRBV12-5 TGTGCTAGTGGTTTGACATACTCCTACGAGCAGTACTTC CASGLTYSYEQYF
TRBD2 many TRBJ2-7 16 TRBV7-2 TGTGCCAGCAGCCCGGGACTAGCGGGGGAAACCTACGAGCAGTACTTC CASSPGLAGETYEQYF
TRBD1 few TRBJ1-6 19 TRBV23-1 TGCGCCAGCAGTCAACTCTATACCGCAGGGGGCAATTTGGATTCACCCCTCCACTTT CASSQLYTAGGNLDSPLHF
NA NA TRBJ1-3 16 TRBV2 TGTGCCAGCAGTGGGGGGGATTCATACTCTGGAAACACCATATATTTT CASSGGDSYSGNTIYF
NA many TRBJ2-5 15 TRBV7-6 TGTGCCAGCAGCCGGCAGTGGGGGGACCAAGAGACCCAGTACTTC CASSRQWGDQETQYF
TRBD1 NA TRBJ1-5 17 TRBV7-9 TGTGCCAGCGGAACACCGCTCGGGACAGGGGAGAATCAGCCCCAGCATTTT CASGTPLGTGENQPQHF